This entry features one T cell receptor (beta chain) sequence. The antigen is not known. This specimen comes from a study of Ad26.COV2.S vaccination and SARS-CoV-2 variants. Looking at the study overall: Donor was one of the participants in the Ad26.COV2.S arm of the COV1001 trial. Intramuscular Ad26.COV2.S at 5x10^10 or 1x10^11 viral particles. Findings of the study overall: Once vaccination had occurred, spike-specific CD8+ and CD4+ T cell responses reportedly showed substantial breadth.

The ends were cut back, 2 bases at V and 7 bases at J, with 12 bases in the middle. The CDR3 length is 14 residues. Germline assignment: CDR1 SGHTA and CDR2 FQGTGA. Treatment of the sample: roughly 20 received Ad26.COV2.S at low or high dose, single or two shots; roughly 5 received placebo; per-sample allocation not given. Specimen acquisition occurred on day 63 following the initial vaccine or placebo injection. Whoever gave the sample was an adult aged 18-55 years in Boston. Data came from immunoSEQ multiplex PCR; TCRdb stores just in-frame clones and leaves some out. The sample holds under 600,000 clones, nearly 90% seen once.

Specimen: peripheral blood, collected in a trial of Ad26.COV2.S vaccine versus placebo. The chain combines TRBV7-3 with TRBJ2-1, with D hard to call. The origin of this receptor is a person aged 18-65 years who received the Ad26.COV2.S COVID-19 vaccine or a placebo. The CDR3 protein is CASSLLPGQNEQFF. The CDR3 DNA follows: TGTGCCAGCAGCTTACTTCCGGGCCAGAATGAGCAGTTCTTC.